The sequence of this T cell receptor (beta chain) was determined in a study of breast tumors, draining lymph nodes, adjacent tissues. V lost 4 bases, J lost 2 bases, and 15 bases lay in between. The CDR3 spans 15 residues. Germline V CDR1 and CDR2: ENHRY, SYGVKD. Breast cancer patients provided tissue from their axillary draining lymph nodes. Via MiXCR, TCRdb re-called the multiplex PCR reads, giving one row per CDR3 protein. The sample includes 200,000 to 250,000 distinct CDR3 sequences, under 40% seen only once; the top ten take approximately 3.6%. This clonotype was counted ten times or more. The sample comprised axillary lymph node tissue. V usage is TRBV10-3 and J usage is TRBJ2-7; maybe TRBD1 (6 bases). This TCR came from a female donor with breast cancer. Some clones in this sample may be carry-over from other donors' samples. The CDR3 here is CAISATGPLAYEQYF. For the CDR3, the DNA is TGTGCCATCAGTGCCACAGGGCCATTGGCCTACGAGCAGTACTTC.